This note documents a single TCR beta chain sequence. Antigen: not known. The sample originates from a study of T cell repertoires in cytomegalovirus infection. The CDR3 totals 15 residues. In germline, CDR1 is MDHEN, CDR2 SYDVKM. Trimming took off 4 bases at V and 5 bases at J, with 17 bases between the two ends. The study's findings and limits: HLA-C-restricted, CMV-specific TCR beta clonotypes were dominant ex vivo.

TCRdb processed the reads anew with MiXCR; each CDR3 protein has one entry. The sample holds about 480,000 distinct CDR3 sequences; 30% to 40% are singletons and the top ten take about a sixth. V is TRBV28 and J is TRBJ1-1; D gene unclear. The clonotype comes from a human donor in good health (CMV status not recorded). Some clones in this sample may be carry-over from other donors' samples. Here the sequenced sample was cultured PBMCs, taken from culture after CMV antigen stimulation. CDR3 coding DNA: TGTGCCAGCAGTTCCGAGGGCGGGGTAGTGACTGAAGCTTTCTTT. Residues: CASSSEGGVVTEAFF.